This T cell receptor (beta chain) was recovered during a study of a mutant IDH1 vaccine in newly diagnosed glioma. Study context: Sex distribution of treated patients was about 60% male and roughly 38% female; mean age was about 40 years. Most had both radiotherapy and temozolomide beforehand; others had only one.

Indicated time point: baseline, week 1 (first vaccination visit). Indicated treatment: pre-vaccination baseline after standard-of-care therapy. The CDR3 runs 16 residues. Germline values: CDR1 SGHRS, CDR2 YFSETQ. The V gene lost 1 base and the J gene lost 6 bases, with 19 bases spanning the gap. Assay used: immunoSEQ multiplex PCR; TCRdb lists only in-frame clones, some missing. The table shows tens of thousands of clones, with around 83% occurring only once. This clone came up a few times. Its antigen is unidentified. Points from the study as a whole: Vaccination elicited immune responses in approximately 92% of patients.

The chain uses TRBV5-1 and TRBJ1-1; D is perhaps TRBD1 (6 bases). The sequence derives from a woman younger than 30 with glioma. Some clones in this sample may be carry-over from other donors' samples. Sequencing used peripheral blood mononuclear cells (PBMCs), obtained from a glioma patient treated with radiotherapy, temozolomide or both. The chain's CDR3 is CASSLLPGTTFAEAFF. CDR3 nucleotides: TGCGCCAGCAGCTTGCTACCCGGGACAACTTTTGCTGAAGCTTTCTTT.